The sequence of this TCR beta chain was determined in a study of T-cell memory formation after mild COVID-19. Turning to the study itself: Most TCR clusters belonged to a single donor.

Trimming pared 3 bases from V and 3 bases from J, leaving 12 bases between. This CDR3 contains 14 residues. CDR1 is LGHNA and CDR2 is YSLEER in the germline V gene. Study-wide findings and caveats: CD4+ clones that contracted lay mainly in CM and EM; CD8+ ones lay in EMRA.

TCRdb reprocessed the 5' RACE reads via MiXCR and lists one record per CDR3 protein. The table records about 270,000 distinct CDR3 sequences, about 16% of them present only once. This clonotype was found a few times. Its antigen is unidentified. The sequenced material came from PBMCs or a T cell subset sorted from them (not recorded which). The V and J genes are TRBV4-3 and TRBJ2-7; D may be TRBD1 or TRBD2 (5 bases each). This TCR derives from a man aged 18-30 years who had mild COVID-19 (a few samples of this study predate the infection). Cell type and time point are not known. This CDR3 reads CASSQNEGNYEQYF. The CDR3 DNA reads TGCGCCAGCAGCCAGAACGAGGGGAACTACGAGCAGTACTTC.